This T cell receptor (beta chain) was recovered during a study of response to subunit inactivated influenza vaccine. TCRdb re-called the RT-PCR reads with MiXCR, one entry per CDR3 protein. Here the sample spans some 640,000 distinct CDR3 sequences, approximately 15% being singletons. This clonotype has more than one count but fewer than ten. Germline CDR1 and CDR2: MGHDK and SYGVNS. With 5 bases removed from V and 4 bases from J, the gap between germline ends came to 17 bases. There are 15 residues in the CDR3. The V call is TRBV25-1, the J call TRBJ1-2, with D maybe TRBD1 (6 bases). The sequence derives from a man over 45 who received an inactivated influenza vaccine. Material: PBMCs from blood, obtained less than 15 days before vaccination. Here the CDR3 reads CASSNRDTLAYGYTF. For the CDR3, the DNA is TGTGCCAGCAGTAATCGGGACACACTTGCCTATGGCTACACCTTC.